Presented here are 29 T cell receptor beta chains from one specimen sequenced in a study of tumor-infiltrating lymphocytes in primary liver carcinoma. Priming with a constant-region primer yielded TCR beta cDNA from about 500 ng total RNA. Slightly modified ARM-PCR with three nested multiplex PCR rounds yielded TCR beta libraries. Primers for the first two PCR rounds were TRBV1-TRBV30 forward primers and a C-beta reverse primer (approximately 9 cycles per round). TCRdb reprocessed the multiplex PCR reads with MiXCR, giving one entry per CDR3 protein. The profile shows about 320,000 distinct CDR3 sequences, 60% to 80% of them singletons. They got blood RNA out of unsorted whole blood and also pulled out germline DNA. The sequenced sample consisted of peripheral blood. Every receptor here comes from a middle-aged man with primary liver carcinoma and hepatitis B virus infection.

Regarding this clonotype: A much larger clone lies a single base off, so this may be a read error. The chain carries TRBV4-2 and TRBJ2-5; 9 nucleotides align to TRBD2. CDR3 length: 16 residues. The germline gives CDR1 LGHNA, CDR2 YNFKEQ. The CDR3 DNA is TGTACCAGCAGCCAGGGGACTAGCTACACCCAAGAGACCCAGTACTTC. Protein product: CTSSQGTSYTQETQYF.

V gene TRBV11-2 combines with J gene TRBJ2-1; 9 bases are a match to TRBD1. CDR3 length: 15 amino acids. CDR1 SGHAT and CDR2 FQNNGV come from the germline V gene. Written as DNA, the CDR3 is TGTGTTAGCAGCAGAGACAGGGGGAGTTACAATGAGCAGTTCTTC. Residues: CVSSRDRGSYNEQFF. The full variable domain, its missing parts supplied by reference TRBV11-2 and TRBJ2-1, is EAGVAQSPRYKIIEKRQSVAFWCNPISGHATLYWYQQILGQGPKLLIQFQNNGVVDDSQLPKDRFSAERLKGVDSTLKIQPAKLEDSAVYLCVSSRDRGSYNEQFFGPGTRLTVL.

Comment on this clonotype: Since the CDR3 does not end with the conserved phenylalanine or tryptophan, this likely comes from a read error. The J gene is TRBJ1-4, the V gene TRBV4-2; no definite D call. CDR1 is LGHNA and CDR2 is YNFKEQ in the germline V gene. There are 13 residues in the CDR3. The CDR3 coding sequence is TGTGCCAACAGCCAGCCCCACCGTGAAAAACTGTTTATT. It yields the protein CANSQPHREKLFI.

This clonotype was seen a few times. A much larger clone differs from this one at a single base, so this may be a read error. Likely a read error: the CDR3 ends without its conserved phenylalanine or tryptophan. The chain employs TRBV29-1 and TRBJ1-1, with D possibly matching TRBD1 (5 bases). V gave up 7 bases and J gave up 3 bases, with 12 bases separating them. Germline CDR1 reads SQVTM; CDR2 reads ANQGSEA. The CDR3 is 12 amino acids. CDR3 DNA sequence: TGCAGCGCCCAGTTGGGGGACACTGAAGCTTTCTCT. This sequence encodes CSAQLGDTEAFS.

Notes on this clonotype: A read error may produce the germline difference seen at one junction end. The V gene is TRBV11-3, the J gene TRBJ2-3, with D perhaps matching TRBD1 (6 bases). Germline lookup yields CDR1 SGHNT and CDR2 YENEEA. The CDR3 spans 15 residues. CDR3 nucleotide sequence: TGTGCCAGCAGCAGGGACACCCAGAGCATAGATACGCAGTATTTT. Residues: CASSRDTQSIDTQYF.

In the case of this clonotype: A much bigger clone sits one base away, suggesting this may be a read error. The chain uses TRBV6-2 or TRBV6-3 and TRBJ1-1; D possibly corresponds to TRBD1 (6 bases). The germline gives CDR1 MNHEY, CDR2 SVGEGT. This CDR3 contains 14 residues. The CDR3 sequence is CACSALQGNTEAFF. The CDR3 DNA sequence: TGTGCCTGCAGTGCCTTACAGGGGAACACTGAAGCTTTCTTT.

This clonotype was detected many times. This chain joins TRBV29-1 and TRBJ2-3, with TRBD1 matching over 8 bases. The V gene end was trimmed by 6 bases and the J gene end by 0 bases; junction bases not matched to a gene: 17. The CDR3 consists of 18 residues. Germline-derived CDR1 and CDR2 are SQVTM and ANQGSEA. The CDR3: CSVTGAPLSTSSTDTQYF. CDR3 DNA sequence: TGCAGCGTGACAGGGGCTCCGTTGTCCACCAGTAGCACAGATACGCAGTATTTT.

This clonotype was picked up a small number of times. One junction end disagrees with the germline gene, perhaps due to a read error. The chain joins TRBV11-2 to TRBJ2-1; weak D call: TRBD2 (6 bases). This CDR3 is 15 amino acids long. The germline V gene encodes CDR1 SGHAT and CDR2 FQNNGV. CDR3 amino acids: CASNPDGTPYNEQFF. For the CDR3, the DNA is TGTGCCAGCAACCCAGATGGGACTCCCTATAATGAGCAGTTCTTC.

Note on this clonotype: One junction end disagrees with the germline gene, perhaps due to a read error. This chain joins TRBV5-1 and TRBJ2-1; 7 bases agree with TRBD1. This CDR3 has 15 residues. The germline V gene encodes CDR1 SGHRS and CDR2 YFSETQ. The CDR3 protein is CASSSEDRSYNEQFF. The CDR3 nucleotides read TGCGCCAGCAGCTCGGAGGACAGGTCCTACAACGAGCAGTTCTTC.

About this clonotype: This clone may be a read error of a much larger clone one base away. This chain joins TRBV12-3 or TRBV12-4 and TRBJ2-7, with 10 positions matching TRBD2. The J segment lost 5 bases and the V segment lost 3 bases, leaving 10 bases of the junction unmatched. The CDR3 covers 16 residues. The CDR3 loop is CASSFRSGRFSDEQYF. In DNA form, the CDR3 reads TGTGCCAGCAGTTTCCGTAGCGGGAGGTTTTCGGACGAGCAGTACTTC.

This sequence joins TRBV28 and TRBJ1-1; D might be TRBD1 (6 bases). The CDR3 is 15 residues long. Trimming cost V 6 bases and J 0 bases, with 14 bases left between them. Germline lookup yields CDR1 MDHEN and CDR2 SYDVKM. CDR3 protein: CASSPRGFVNTEAFF. In DNA, the CDR3 is TGTGCCAGCAGCCCGAGGGGGTTCGTGAACACTGAAGCTTTCTTT.

In the case of this clonotype: One junction end disagrees with the germline gene, perhaps due to a read error. The chain couples TRBV11-3 to TRBJ2-7, with TRBD1 matching over 7 bases. This CDR3 contains 13 residues. The germline gives CDR1 SGHNT, CDR2 YENEEA. For the CDR3, the DNA is TGTGCCAGCCGCGTGGGACAGTCCTACGAGCTGTACTTC. Protein: CASRVGQSYELYF.

The sample holds many counts of this clonotype. The V call is TRBV4-1, the J call TRBJ1-6, with D unresolved. This CDR3 has 16 residues. The germline V gene encodes CDR1 MGHRA and CDR2 YSYEKL. With 0 bases removed from V and 5 bases from J, the gap between germline ends came to 11 bases. The CDR3 DNA reads TGCGCCAGCAGCCAAGAAATACAGATTAATAATTCACCCCTCCACTTT. This encodes CASSQEIQINNSPLHF.

In this sample, this clonotype turned up many times. The chain has TRBV4-1 and TRBJ1-4; D gene ambiguous. CDR3 length equals 13 residues. V shed 0 bases and J shed 7 bases, with 6 bases lying between them. Germline CDR1 reads MGHRA; CDR2 reads YSYEKL. The CDR3 region has the DNA TGCGCCAGCAGCCAAGAGAGCACTGAAAAACTGTTTTTT. Translation gives CASSQESTEKLFF.

In the case of this clonotype: The junction does not match germline at one end; this may be a read error. The genes are TRBV2 and TRBJ2-2; D is unclear. The CDR3 has 15 amino acids. Per germline, CDR1 SNHLY and CDR2 FYNNEI. DNA of the CDR3: TGTGCCGGCAGTGCGTCCGAGACCGACACCGGGGAGCTGTTTTTT. This codes for CAGSASETDTGELFF.

As to this clonotype: Possible read error: a much larger clone is one base away. The rearrangement joins TRBV5-5 to TRBJ2-3, with D unclear. V gave up 0 bases and J gave up 4 bases, with 9 bases separating them. Germline lookup yields CDR1 SGHKS and CDR2 YYEKEE (reference sequence). This CDR3 is 14 amino acids long. CDR3 in DNA: TGTGCCAGCAGCTTGGAGACATACGCAGATACGCAGTATTTT. Translating gives CASSLETYADTQYF. Looking up the rest from reference TRBV5-5 and TRBJ2-3 gives the full variable domain: DAGVTQSPTHLIKTRGQQVTLRCSPISGHKSVSWYQQVLGQGPQFIFQYYEKEERGRGNFPDRFSARQFPNYSSELNVNALLLGDSALYLCASSLETYADTQYFGPGTRLTVL.

This clonotype was seen a single time. A much larger clone lies one base from this, so it may be a read error. This chain uses TRBV7-8 with TRBJ2-3; 12 positions agree with TRBD2. CDR1 and CDR2 (germline): SGHVS, FQNEAQ. There are 15 residues in the CDR3. The junction had 11 bases not matched to a gene; V was cut back by 8 bases and J by 8 bases. The CDR3 sequence is CASGSLTSGSSTQYF. In nucleotides, the CDR3 is TGTGCCAGCGGCTCATTGACTAGCGGGAGTAGTACGCAGTATTTT.

This clonotype has just one count. This chain uses TRBV29-1 with TRBJ2-7; D call uncertain. Germline values: CDR1 SQVTM, CDR2 ANQGSEA. The CDR3 has 14 residues. The V end lost 5 bases, the J end lost 2 bases, and 16 bases lay between the germline ends. This CDR3 is CSVRAPGTAYEQYF. In DNA, the CDR3 is TGCAGCGTTCGAGCACCGGGCACGGCCTACGAGCAGTACTTC.

With respect to this clonotype: Relative to the germline gene, one junction end is altered; a read error may explain this. The chain links TRBV29-1 to TRBJ2-7; D may be TRBD2 (6 bases). Germline V CDR1 and CDR2: SQVTM, ANQGSEA. The CDR3 spans 14 residues. The CDR3 DNA sequence: TGCAGCGCTGAAGATCGCGGGGCCATCTACGAGCAGTACTTC. It encodes CSAEDRGAIYEQYF.

Comments on this clonotype: The junction does not match germline at one end; this may be a read error. The V call is TRBV11-2, the J call TRBJ2-1, with D perhaps given as TRBD1 or TRBD2 (5 bases each). The V gene's germline CDR1 is SGHAT and CDR2 FQNNGV. CDR3 size: 15 residues. The CDR3 loop reads CASSLGTWGINQQFF. CDR3 in DNA: TGTGCCAGTAGCTTAGGAACATGGGGGATCAATCAGCAGTTCTTC.

V usage is TRBV11-2 and J usage is TRBJ2-3, with 7 bases matching TRBD2. Trimming cost V 5 bases and J 1 base; bases outside gene matches: 9. CDR3 length equals 16 residues. Germline V gives CDR1 SGHAT, CDR2 FQNNGV. As DNA, the CDR3 is TGTGCCAGCAGCCCTATAGGAGGGAGGGGCACAGATACGCAGTATTTT. Translating it yields CASSPIGGRGTDTQYF.

A remark on this clonotype: Possible read error: a much larger clone is one base away. The CDR3 nucleotides are TGTGCCAGCACGACAGGTCTATTGATCACTGAAGCTTTCTTT. Its translation is CASTTGLLITEAFF. V usage is TRBV6-1 and J usage is TRBJ1-1; perhaps TRBD1 as D (6 bases). The CDR3 contains 14 residues. Per germline, CDR1 MNHNS and CDR2 SASEGT. Trimming took off 7 bases at V and 4 bases at J, with 16 bases between the two ends.

Concerning this clonotype itself: Being one base from a much bigger clone, this may be a read error. The chain carries TRBV7-8 and TRBJ2-2; no firm D call. From germline, CDR1 is SGHVS and CDR2 FQNEAQ. V lost 5 bases and J 8 bases, leaving 9 bases between the germline ends. The CDR3 runs 12 residues. The CDR3 here is CASSVPRGELFF. The CDR3 bases are TGTGCCAGCAGCGTACCCAGGGGGGAGCTGTTTTTT.

Details on this clonotype: This may stem from a read error, because a much larger clone lies one nucleotide away. This chain uses TRBV29-1 with TRBJ2-2, with a weak D call TRBD2 (6 bases). The CDR3 contains 14 residues. CDR1 SQVTM and CDR2 ANQGSEA come from the germline V gene. CDR3 sequence reads: CSVVTSPNTGELLF. The CDR3 DNA reads as TGCAGCGTTGTAACTAGCCCCAACACCGGGGAGCTGCTTTTT.

Ten or more counts support this clonotype. The chain has TRBV29-1 and TRBJ2-7; 11 nucleotides align to TRBD2. J lost 3 bases, V lost 4 bases, and 5 bases had no gene match. CDR3 length equals 14 residues. Germline assignment: CDR1 SQVTM and CDR2 ANQGSEA. The CDR3 DNA is TGCAGCGTTGGACTAGCGGGATCATACTACGAGCAGTACTTC. This translates into CSVGLAGSYYEQYF.

Concerning this clonotype: This could be a read error, since a much larger clone is one nucleotide away. The J gene is TRBJ1-2, the V gene TRBV6-6; maybe TRBD1 (5 bases). The CDR3 is 17 amino acids. The V and J ends lost 2 bases and 5 bases respectively, with 21 bases between them. The germline V gene encodes CDR1 MNHNY and CDR2 SVGAGI (reference sequence). The CDR3 DNA reads as TGTGCCAGCAGTTACCCCAAAGGGGCAGGATCCCGATATGGCTACACCTTC. Translating it yields CASSYPKGAGSRYGYTF.

J is TRBJ2-7 and V is TRBV28; 9 bases are shared with TRBD2. Germline V gives CDR1 MDHEN, CDR2 SYDVKM. The V segment lost 3 bases and the J segment 2 bases; nucleotides outside the gene matches: 14. This CDR3 has 18 residues. Here the CDR3 reads CASSFTGMTSGLPYEQYF. In nucleotides, the CDR3 is TGTGCCAGCAGTTTTACAGGAATGACTAGCGGATTGCCCTACGAGCAGTACTTC.

Note on this clonotype: This sequence may be a read error, since a much larger clone differs from it by one base. The V and J genes are TRBV6-6 and TRBJ1-5, with D tentatively TRBD1 (6 bases). Germline V gene data show CDR1 as MNHNY and CDR2 as SVGAGI (reference sequence). CDR3 length equals 14 residues. The CDR3 bases are TGTGTCAGCAGGCCCGGGACACACAATCAGCCCCAGCATTTT. This gives the protein CVSRPGTHNQPQHF.

This chain uses TRBV30 with TRBJ2-3; TRBD2 is a possible D gene (6 bases). The CDR3 sequence is 14 residues long. The V gene's germline CDR1 is GTSNPN and CDR2 SVGIG (reference sequence). Trimming removed 3 bases from V and 0 bases from J, with 10 bases in between. This chain's CDR3 is CAWSLALSTDTQYF. The CDR3 nucleotides read TGTGCCTGGAGCCTAGCGCTAAGCACAGATACGCAGTATTTT.